These 3 T cell receptor beta chains were all obtained from the same sample, sequenced in a study of blood T cell repertoires in COVID-19. TCRdb's table, derived via immunoSEQ multiplex PCR, lists solely in-frame clones and lacks some. The data contain 250,000 to 300,000 clones, roughly 89% of them singletons. The source material was peripheral blood. The receptor source for this set is a woman between 40 and 50 years old who had recovered from COVID-19.

The J gene is TRBJ2-3, the V gene TRBV7-2; 13 nucleotides agree with TRBD2. Germline V gene data show CDR1 as SGHTA and CDR2 as FQGNSA. The CDR3 is 17 residues long. With 4 bases clipped from V and 4 bases from J, the junction kept 8 bases outside the gene matches. CDR3 loop: CASSSTSGRAYADTQYF. DNA for the CDR3: TGTGCCAGCAGCTCCACTAGCGGGAGGGCCTACGCAGATACGCAGTATTTT.

The chain joins TRBV13 to TRBJ1-6; 7 nucleotides agree with TRBD1. The CDR3 covers 15 residues. Germline trimming cut 3 bases from V and 10 bases from J; bases unmatched to any gene: 9. Germline V CDR1 and CDR2: PRHDT, FYEKMQ (reference sequence). The CDR3 loop is CASSLRGGAESPLHF. DNA of the CDR3: TGTGCCAGCAGCTTGAGAGGGGGCGCCGAATCACCCCTCCACTTT.

The V gene is TRBV19, the J gene TRBJ2-3; perhaps TRBD2 as D (6 bases). The CDR3 has 14 amino acids. The germline CDR1 and CDR2 sequences are LNHDA and SQIVND (reference sequence). Trimming pared 6 bases from V and 2 bases from J, leaving 12 bases between. CDR3 residues: CASSGGLFTDTQYF. As DNA, the CDR3 is TGTGCCAGTAGCGGAGGACTATTCACAGATACGCAGTATTTT.